This T cell receptor (beta chain) came from a study of PD-1 blockade in mismatch repair-deficient tumors. Germline CDR1 and CDR2: SEHNR and FQNEAQ (reference sequence). The CDR3 is made up of 14 amino acids. V lost 5 bases to trimming and J lost 3 bases, with 13 bases between them. As regards this clone: Its matching antigen is unknown.

Time point of the sample: identical approximately eleven-day culture without peptide (control). Cells were stimulated approximately 10 days with each of six to eight ELISpot-reactive neoantigens. The protocol was immunoSEQ multiplex PCR, while the TCRdb copy is restricted to in-frame clones and leaves out a portion. This sample has around 14,000 clones, with over 75% found just once. The chain has TRBV7-9 and TRBJ1-1; D is possibly TRBD1 (5 bases). Material: cells cultured in vitro, obtained from a patient treated with pembrolizumab. This receptor was identified in an adult with mismatch repair-deficient cancer. CDR3 amino acids: CASSPGTGHTEAFF. CDR3 sequence (DNA): TGTGCCAGCAGCCCGGGGACCGGACACACTGAAGCTTTCTTT.